Listed here are 28 T cell receptor beta chains from one sample, sequenced in a study of T cell repertoires in cytomegalovirus infection. Each CDR3 protein is one row after TCRdb ran MiXCR on the reads. The sample consists of more than 400,000 distinct CDR3 sequences, around 27% of them appearing once. Material: PBMCs. The receptors derive from a human donor in good health (CMV status not recorded). Some clones in this sample may be carry-over from other donors' samples.

The rearrangement uses TRBV11-2 and TRBJ2-2; a possible D gene is TRBD1 (5 bases). V dropped 1 base and J dropped 5 bases, with 14 bases sitting between them. This CDR3 spans 16 amino acids. Germline values: CDR1 SGHAT, CDR2 FQNNGV. The CDR3 DNA reads as TGTGCCAGCAGCTTAGTCTGGGGCATTGGGACCGGGGAGCTGTTTTTT. This gives the protein CASSLVWGIGTGELFF.

This clonotype occurred a few times. The chain is built from TRBV7-3 and TRBJ2-2, with 11 bases identical to TRBD2. This CDR3 is 20 amino acids long. The germline V gene has CDR1 SGHTA and CDR2 FQGTGA. Trimming removed 5 bases from V and 4 bases from J; junction bases left unmatched: 18. The CDR3 is CASSPRGHSGRATGTGELFF. CDR3 sequence (DNA): TGTGCCAGCAGCCCCCGTGGCCATAGCGGGAGGGCCACAGGCACCGGGGAGCTGTTTTTT.

This chain uses TRBV19 with TRBJ2-1; the match to TRBD2 covers 11 bases. CDR1 LNHDA and CDR2 SQIVND come from the germline V gene (reference sequence). The V gene end was trimmed by 1 base and the J gene end by 0 bases; junction bases not matched to a gene: 5. CDR3 length: 18 residues. The CDR3 spells CASSIGTTSGNSYNEQFF. The CDR3 DNA follows: TGTGCCAGTAGTATAGGGACGACTAGCGGGAACTCCTACAATGAGCAGTTCTTC.

This clonotype was detected only a few times. The chain couples TRBV7-6 to TRBJ2-7; 10 bases map to TRBD2. Unmatched junction bases numbered 20, after V lost 2 bases and J lost 4 bases. Germline CDR1 reads SGHVS; CDR2 reads FNYEAQ. This CDR3 spans 20 amino acids. The CDR3 sequence is CASSLMGRGLAGAGRYEQYF. The CDR3 DNA is TGTGCCAGCAGCTTAATGGGGCGAGGGCTAGCGGGAGCTGGACGGTACGAGCAGTACTTC.

This clonotype was found many times. The chain combines TRBV7-2 with TRBJ1-2; 7 nucleotides match TRBD1. Germline V gives CDR1 SGHTA, CDR2 FQGNSA. The CDR3 spans 17 residues. With V trimmed by 1 base and J by 4 bases, 12 bases remained unmatched. CDR3 sequence (DNA): TGTGCCAGCAGCTTAGACGTTGGACAGGCGAAACTCTATGGCTACACCTTC. This sequence encodes CASSLDVGQAKLYGYTF.

The table lists this clonotype with a few counts. The chain couples TRBV11-2 to TRBJ2-2; 8 positions agree with TRBD2. The CDR3 has 16 residues. Germline trimming cut 5 bases from V and 5 bases from J; bases unmatched to any gene: 10. CDR1 is SGHAT and CDR2 is FQNNGV in the germline V gene. CDR3 nucleotides: TGTGCCAGCAGCCGACGAGGGGTAGCGGGAACCGGGGAGCTGTTTTTT. Its translation: CASSRRGVAGTGELFF.

The V gene is TRBV4-1, the J gene TRBJ1-1, with 10 nucleotides matching TRBD1. The CDR3 has 16 amino acids. Germline CDR1 reads MGHRA; CDR2 reads YSYEKL. Trimming at V came to 4 bases and at J to 6 bases, leaving 11 bases not matched to a gene. CDR3 sequence: CASSPVWDRGASEAFF. The CDR3 DNA sequence: TGCGCCAGCAGCCCGGTCTGGGACAGGGGCGCATCTGAAGCTTTCTTT.

This sequence joins TRBV6-2 or TRBV6-3 and TRBJ2-7, with D possibly being TRBD1 (6 bases). Trimming took off 0 bases at V and 5 bases at J, with 11 bases between the two ends. The CDR3 covers 14 residues. Germline CDR1 is MNHEY and CDR2 is SVGEGT. CDR3 DNA: TGTGCCAGCAGTTACTCGGACAGTTTGAACGAGCAGTACGTC. It is translated as CASSYSDSLNEQYV.

With regard to this clonotype: Just one base apart from a much larger clone, this may be a read error. The J gene is TRBJ2-2, the V gene TRBV6-2 or TRBV6-3; possibly TRBD1 for D (6 bases). The CDR3 consists of 14 residues. From germline, CDR1 is MNHEY and CDR2 SVGEGT. The germline V and J ends were trimmed by 6 bases and 2 bases, with 10 bases remaining between them. CDR3 in DNA: TGTGCCAGCAGCCGGGGACACAACACCGGGGAGCTGTTTTTT. Protein sequence: CASSRGHNTGELFF.

This clonotype was picked up a small number of times. V and J are TRBV19 and TRBJ1-1; D unresolved. CDR1 is LNHDA and CDR2 is SQIVND in the germline V gene (reference sequence). V lost 3 bases and J 2 bases, leaving 16 bases between the germline ends. The CDR3 extends over 16 amino acids. CDR3 loop: CASSILAVSSNTEAFF. CDR3 nucleotide sequence: TGTGCCAGTAGTATTCTGGCGGTCAGCTCCAACACTGAAGCTTTCTTT.

The rearrangement uses TRBV7-3 and TRBJ2-3; the match to TRBD2 covers 9 bases. The germline gives CDR1 SGHTA, CDR2 FQGTGA. After removal of 5 bases from V and 5 bases from J, the junction contained 14 bases not matched to a gene. The CDR3 extends over 17 amino acids. The CDR3 reads CASSLGLAGRYGDTQYF. CDR3 bases: TGTGCCAGCAGCCTAGGGCTAGCGGGAAGGTACGGAGATACGCAGTATTTT.

V is TRBV5-1 and J is TRBJ1-4; no firm D call. Germline V gives CDR1 SGHRS, CDR2 YFSETQ. V gave up 1 base and J gave up 0 bases, with 7 bases separating them. CDR3 size: 15 residues. The CDR3 loop reads CASSLFQPTNEKLFF. Here the CDR3 DNA reads TGCGCCAGCAGCTTGTTCCAACCAACTAATGAAAAACTGTTTTTT.

The table lists this clonotype with a few counts. The genes are TRBV10-3 and TRBJ1-5; a weak D match, TRBD1 (5 bases). There are 16 residues in the CDR3. Germline V gives CDR1 ENHRY, CDR2 SYGVKD. Trimming removed 0 bases at V and 2 bases at J, with 11 bases between. The CDR3 nucleotides are TGTGCCATCAGTGAGTCGGGGGGTGGTGGCAATCAGCCCCAGCATTTT. Residues: CAISESGGGGNQPQHF.

The rearrangement uses TRBV11-2 and TRBJ1-1; no definite D call. The V gene's germline CDR1 is SGHAT and CDR2 FQNNGV. CDR3 length: 15 residues. The ends were cut back, 1 base at V and 0 bases at J, with 9 bases in the middle. In DNA, the CDR3 is TGTGCCAGCAGCTTAGTCGGGTTGATGAACACTGAAGCTTTCTTT. Translated, it gives CASSLVGLMNTEAFF. Supplemented by reference TRBV11-2 and TRBJ1-1, the full variable domain reads EAGVAQSPRYKIIEKRQSVAFWCNPISGHATLYWYQQILGQGPKLLIQFQNNGVVDDSQLPKDRFSAERLKGVDSTLKIQPAKLEDSAVYLCASSLVGLMNTEAFFGQGTRLTVV.

The chain employs TRBV6-5 and TRBJ2-2; D may be TRBD2 (5 bases). The V end lost 2 bases, the J end lost 5 bases, and 12 bases lay between the germline ends. The CDR3 length is 15 residues. Germline CDR1 reads MNHEY; CDR2 reads SVGAGI. The CDR3 sequence: CASSYGHPGTGELFF. The CDR3 DNA reads TGTGCCAGCAGTTACGGGCACCCGGGGACCGGGGAGCTGTTTTTT.

This clonotype was recorded many times. V and J are TRBV7-2 and TRBJ2-5; 14 nucleotides align to TRBD2. The ends lost 0 bases at V and 3 bases at J; junction bases unmatched: 18. This CDR3 region has 22 residues. Germline-derived CDR1 and CDR2 are SGHTA and FQGNSA. DNA of the CDR3: TGTGCCAGCAGCTTAGCACCGCGACTAGCGGGAGGGCGGGGGATGGTTGAAGAGACCCAGTACTTC. Translating gives CASSLAPRLAGGRGMVEETQYF.

This CDR3 is CSVAGGPVETQYF. CDR3 nucleotides: TGCAGCGTTGCCGGGGGCCCTGTGGAGACCCAGTACTTC. The genes are TRBV29-1 and TRBJ2-5; tentatively, D is TRBD1 or TRBD2 (6 bases each). CDR1 and CDR2 from the germline V gene are SQVTM and ANQGSEA. The CDR3 has 13 residues. Between the trimmed V and J ends, which lost 4 bases and 5 bases, there was a span of 14 bases. Looking up the rest from reference TRBV29-1 and TRBJ2-5 gives the full variable domain: SAVISQKPSRDICQRGTSLTIQCQVDSQVTMMFWYRQQPGQSLTLIATANQGSEATYESGFVIDKFPISRPNLTFSTLTVSNMSPEDSSIYLCSVAGGPVETQYFGPGTRLLVL.

This clonotype was seen only a few times. Germline and junction disagree at one end, which may indicate a read error. The genes are TRBV29-1 and TRBJ1-1; D gene ambiguous. This CDR3 is 13 amino acids long. The germline CDR1 and CDR2 sequences are SQVTM and ANQGSEA. The chain's CDR3 is CSVGVDVNAEAFF. Written as DNA, the CDR3 is TGCAGCGTCGGGGTTGACGTGAACGCTGAAGCTTTCTTT.

The V call is TRBV7-2, the J call TRBJ1-3, with D possibly TRBD1 on 5 matching bases. Germline-derived CDR1 and CDR2 are SGHTA and FQGNSA. This CDR3 has 15 amino acids. Trimming left V 7 bases short and J 0 bases short, with 13 bases between. The CDR3 region has the DNA TGTGCCAGCAACACCAGAACAGGCTCTGGAAACACCATATATTTT. It yields the protein CASNTRTGSGNTIYF.

This clonotype was observed a few times. The gene calls are TRBV28 and TRBJ1-4; D gene ambiguous. CDR1 and CDR2 from the germline V gene are MDHEN and SYDVKM. V shed 6 bases and J shed 3 bases, with 20 bases lying between them. The CDR3 totals 17 residues. The CDR3 DNA reads TGTGCCAGCAGCCCTTTTAATGTCGGCCTTTCTAATGAAAAACTGTTTTTT. As protein: CASSPFNVGLSNEKLFF.

This clonotype was detected only a few times. J is TRBJ2-1 and V is TRBV6-2 or TRBV6-3; D unclear. The CDR3 is made up of 16 amino acids. V was pared by 0 bases and J by 9 bases, with 18 bases between. Germline-derived CDR1 and CDR2 are MNHEY and SVGEGT. The CDR3 here is CASSYSRLEQFIEQFF. CDR3 nucleotides: TGTGCCAGCAGTTACTCTAGGTTAGAGCAATTCATTGAGCAGTTCTTC.

The rearrangement uses TRBV4-1 and TRBJ1-6; maybe TRBD1 (6 bases). The CDR3 is 19 amino acids. V dropped 1 base and J dropped 6 bases, with 22 bases sitting between them. Germline V CDR1 and CDR2: MGHRA, YSYEKL. The CDR3 reads CASSQVLGGSSFPNSPLHF. CDR3 bases: TGCGCCAGCAGCCAAGTTCTAGGGGGTTCTTCATTTCCTAATTCACCCCTCCACTTT.

In its sample, this clonotype was seen a few times. V usage is TRBV6-6 and J usage is TRBJ1-2; D is perhaps TRBD1 (6 bases). V lost 7 bases and J 7 bases, leaving 13 bases between the germline ends. CDR1 is MNHNY, CDR2 SVGAGI, per germline (reference sequence). CDR3 length: 12 amino acids. DNA of the CDR3: TGTGCCAGCAATACAGGGTCCACTGGCTACACCTTC. This translates into CASNTGSTGYTF.

This clonotype was seen repeatedly, ten times or more. The V and J genes are TRBV7-2 and TRBJ2-7; D unclear. The CDR3 is 12 amino acids. CDR1 is SGHTA, CDR2 FQGNSA, per germline. V lost 4 bases and J lost 6, with 10 bases in between. CDR3 nucleotides: TGTGCCAGCAGCTCCCCAGGAGCCGAGCAGTACTTC. Translating it yields CASSSPGAEQYF.

The gene calls are TRBV7-2 and TRBJ2-7, with 8 nucleotides matching TRBD1. J lost 3 bases, V lost 5 bases, and 9 bases had no gene match. Germline V gene data show CDR1 as SGHTA and CDR2 as FQGNSA. This CDR3 spans 15 amino acids. The CDR3: CASSRGGTGNYEQYF. The DNA of the CDR3 is TGTGCCAGCAGCCGAGGGGGGACAGGCAACTACGAGCAGTACTTC.

This clonotype was detected only a few times. The gene calls are TRBV18 and TRBJ2-1; TRBD2 matches at 10 bases. The germline V gene has CDR1 KGHSH and CDR2 LQKENI. The V gene end was trimmed by 4 bases and the J gene end by 4 bases; junction bases not matched to a gene: 10. This CDR3 has 17 residues. CDR3 coding DNA: TGTGCCAGCTCACAATCGGGACTAGCGACACTATACAATGAGCAGTTCTTC. Amino acid sequence: CASSQSGLATLYNEQFF.

The chain has TRBV7-9 and TRBJ2-1; D ambiguous. From germline, CDR1 is SEHNR and CDR2 FQNEAQ (reference sequence). V was clipped by 5 bases and J by 6 bases, with 17 bases between them. The CDR3 is 15 residues long. CDR3 bases: TGTGCCAGCAGCCCTCCACCCCGACTGGGCAATGAGCAGTTCTTC. It is translated as CASSPPPRLGNEQFF.

This clonotype has more than one count but fewer than ten. The chain joins TRBV10-3 to TRBJ2-5; 9 nucleotides line up with TRBD1. The germline gives CDR1 ENHRY, CDR2 SYGVKD. This CDR3 has 14 residues. After removal of 6 bases from V and 5 bases from J, the junction contained 7 bases not matched to a gene. The CDR3 DNA reads TGTGCCATCAGCAGGGACAGGGTGGGGGAGACCCAGTACTTC. Translation: CAISRDRVGETQYF.